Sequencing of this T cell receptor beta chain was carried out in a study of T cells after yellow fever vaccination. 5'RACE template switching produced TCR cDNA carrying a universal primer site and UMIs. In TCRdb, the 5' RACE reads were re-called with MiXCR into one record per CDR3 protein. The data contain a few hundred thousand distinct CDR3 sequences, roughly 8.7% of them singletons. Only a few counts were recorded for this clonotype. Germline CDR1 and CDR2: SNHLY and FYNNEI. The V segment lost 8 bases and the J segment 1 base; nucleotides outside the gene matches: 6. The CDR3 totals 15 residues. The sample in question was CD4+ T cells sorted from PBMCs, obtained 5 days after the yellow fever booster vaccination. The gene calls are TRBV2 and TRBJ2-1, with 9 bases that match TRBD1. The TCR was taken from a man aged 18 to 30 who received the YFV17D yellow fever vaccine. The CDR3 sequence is CASPGQGTSYNEQFF. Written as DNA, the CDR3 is TGTGCCAGCCCGGGACAGGGTACTTCCTACAATGAGCAGTTCTTC.